This T cell receptor beta chain came from a study of T cell responses to AZD1222 COVID-19 vaccine. Study-level results: Repertoires were obtained only post-peak T cell response.

With regard to this clone: Its antigen is unidentified.

The table came from immunoSEQ multiplex PCR; TCRdb's copy has only in-frame clones and leaves some out. The data hold some 120,000 clones, with approximately 91% observed a single time. Trimming took off 1 base at V and 7 bases at J, with 10 bases between the two ends. Looked up from germline, CDR1 is SGHTA and CDR2 is FQGNSA. This CDR3 is 13 amino acids long. The chain carries TRBV7-2 and TRBJ1-2; a weak D match, TRBD1 (6 bases). Specimen: peripheral blood, collected 28 days after the second AZD1222 dose. This receptor was obtained from an adult who received the AZD1222 COVID-19 vaccine. CDR3 DNA: TGTGCCAGCAGCTTAGACAGGGCGGTTGGCTACACCTTC. Protein: CASSLDRAVGYTF.